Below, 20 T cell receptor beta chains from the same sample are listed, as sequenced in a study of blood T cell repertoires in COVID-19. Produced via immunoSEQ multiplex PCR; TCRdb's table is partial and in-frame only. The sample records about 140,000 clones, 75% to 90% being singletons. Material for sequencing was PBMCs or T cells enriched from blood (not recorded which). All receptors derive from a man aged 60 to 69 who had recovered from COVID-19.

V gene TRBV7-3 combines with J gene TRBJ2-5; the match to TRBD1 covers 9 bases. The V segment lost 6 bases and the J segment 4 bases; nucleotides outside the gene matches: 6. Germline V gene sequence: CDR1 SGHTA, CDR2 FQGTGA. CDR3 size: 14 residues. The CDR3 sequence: CASSWTGARETQYF. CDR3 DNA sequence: TGTGCCAGCAGTTGGACAGGGGCAAGAGAGACCCAGTACTTC.

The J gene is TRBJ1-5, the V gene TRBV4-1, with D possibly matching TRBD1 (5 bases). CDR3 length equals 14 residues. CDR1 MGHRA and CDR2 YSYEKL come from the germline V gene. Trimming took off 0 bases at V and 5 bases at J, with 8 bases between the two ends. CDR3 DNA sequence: TGCGCCAGCAGCCAAGATCAGGGTTATCAGCCCCAGCATTTT. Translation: CASSQDQGYQPQHF.

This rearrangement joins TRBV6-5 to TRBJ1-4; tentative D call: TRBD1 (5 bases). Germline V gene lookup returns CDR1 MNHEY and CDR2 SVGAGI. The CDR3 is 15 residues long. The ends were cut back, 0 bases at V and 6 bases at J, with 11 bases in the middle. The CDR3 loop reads CASSYSGAEHEKLFF. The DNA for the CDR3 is TGTGCCAGCAGTTACTCTGGGGCGGAGCATGAAAAACTGTTTTTT.

CDR3 in amino acids: CASSTQGSYSYEQYF. CDR3 nucleotides: TGTGCCAGTAGCACGCAGGGGAGTTACTCCTACGAGCAGTACTTC. The chain uses TRBV19 and TRBJ2-7; maybe TRBD1 (6 bases). The germline gives CDR1 LNHDA, CDR2 SQIVND (reference sequence). Trimming pared 6 bases from V and 0 bases from J, leaving 15 bases between. This CDR3 is built from 15 residues.

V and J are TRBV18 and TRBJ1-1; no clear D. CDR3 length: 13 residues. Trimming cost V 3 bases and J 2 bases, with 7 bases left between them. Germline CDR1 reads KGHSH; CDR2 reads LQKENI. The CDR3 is CASSPQRNTEAFF. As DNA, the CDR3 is TGTGCCAGCTCACCCCAGCGAAACACTGAAGCTTTCTTT.

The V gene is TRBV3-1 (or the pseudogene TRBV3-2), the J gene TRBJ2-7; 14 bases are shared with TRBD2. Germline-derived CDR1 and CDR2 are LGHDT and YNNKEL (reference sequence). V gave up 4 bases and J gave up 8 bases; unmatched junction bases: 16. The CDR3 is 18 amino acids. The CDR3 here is CASSRWTSGGTTSTKQYF. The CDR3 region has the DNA TGTGCCAGCAGCCGCTGGACTAGCGGGGGGACTACCTCTACCAAGCAGTACTTC.

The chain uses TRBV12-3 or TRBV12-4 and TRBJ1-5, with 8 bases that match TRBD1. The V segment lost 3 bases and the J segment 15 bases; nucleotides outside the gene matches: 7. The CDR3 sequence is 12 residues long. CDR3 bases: TGTGCCAGCAGTTTCCAGCAGGGGGCGCGGCATTTT. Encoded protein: CASSFQQGARHF.

The CDR3 DNA follows: TGTGCCACCAGCAGAGATCTTGGCGGGAGGGCTAATGAGCAGTTCTTC. Its translation is CATSRDLGGRANEQFF. This chain joins TRBV15 and TRBJ2-1; 9 bases align to TRBD2. The CDR3 spans 16 residues. V shed 0 bases and J 7 bases; nucleotides not matched to a gene: 7. Per the germline V gene, CDR1 is LNHNV and CDR2 is YYDKDF (reference sequence).

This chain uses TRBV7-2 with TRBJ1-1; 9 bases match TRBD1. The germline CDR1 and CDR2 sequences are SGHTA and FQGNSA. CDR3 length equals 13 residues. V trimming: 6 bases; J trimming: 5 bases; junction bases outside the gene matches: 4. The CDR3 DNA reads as TGTGCCAGCAGACAGGGGGCTTGGACTGAAGCTTTCTTT. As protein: CASRQGAWTEAFF.

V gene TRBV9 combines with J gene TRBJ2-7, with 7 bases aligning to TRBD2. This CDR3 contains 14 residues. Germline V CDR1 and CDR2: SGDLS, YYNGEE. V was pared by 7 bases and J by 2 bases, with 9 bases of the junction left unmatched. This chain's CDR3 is CASGVGGRTYEQYF. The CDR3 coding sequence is TGTGCCAGCGGGGTGGGCGGGAGAACCTACGAGCAGTACTTC. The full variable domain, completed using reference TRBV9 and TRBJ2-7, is DSGVTQTPKHLITATGQRVTLRCSPRSGDLSVYWYQQSLDQGLQFLIQYYNGEERAKGNILERFSAQQFPDLHSELNLSSLELGDSALYFCASGVGGRTYEQYFGPGTRLTVT.

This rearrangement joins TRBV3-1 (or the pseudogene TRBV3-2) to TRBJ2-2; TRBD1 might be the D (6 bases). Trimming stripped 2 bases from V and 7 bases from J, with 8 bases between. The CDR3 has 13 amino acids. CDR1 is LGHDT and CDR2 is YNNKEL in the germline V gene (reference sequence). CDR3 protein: CASSQTGSGELFF. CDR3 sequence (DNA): TGTGCCAGCAGCCAAACAGGGAGCGGGGAGCTGTTTTTT.

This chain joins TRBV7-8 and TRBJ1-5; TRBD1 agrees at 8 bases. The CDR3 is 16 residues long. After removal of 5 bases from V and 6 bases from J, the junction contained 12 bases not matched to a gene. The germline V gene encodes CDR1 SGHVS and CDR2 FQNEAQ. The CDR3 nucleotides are TGTGCCAGCAGCCCAGGACCGAACAGGGGGAGTCAGCCCCAGCATTTT. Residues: CASSPGPNRGSQPQHF.

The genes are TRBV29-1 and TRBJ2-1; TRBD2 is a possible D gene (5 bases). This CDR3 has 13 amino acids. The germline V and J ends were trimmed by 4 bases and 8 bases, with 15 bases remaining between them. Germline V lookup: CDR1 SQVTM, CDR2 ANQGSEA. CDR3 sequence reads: CSVVISGSDEQFF. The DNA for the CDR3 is TGCAGCGTTGTAATCTCGGGAAGCGATGAGCAGTTCTTC.

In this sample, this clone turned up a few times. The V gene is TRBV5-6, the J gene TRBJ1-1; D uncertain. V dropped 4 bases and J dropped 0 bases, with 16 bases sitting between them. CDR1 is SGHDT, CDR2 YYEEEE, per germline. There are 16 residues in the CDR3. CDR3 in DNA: TGTGCCAGCAGCCGTCCACCCACTTATATGAACACTGAAGCTTTCTTT. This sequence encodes CASSRPPTYMNTEAFF.

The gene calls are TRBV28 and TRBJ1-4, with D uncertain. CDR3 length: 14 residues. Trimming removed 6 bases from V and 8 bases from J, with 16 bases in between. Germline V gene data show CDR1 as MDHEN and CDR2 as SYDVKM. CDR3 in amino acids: CASSPGSVEEKLFF. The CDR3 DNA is TGTGCCAGCAGCCCCGGCAGCGTAGAGGAAAAACTGTTTTTT.

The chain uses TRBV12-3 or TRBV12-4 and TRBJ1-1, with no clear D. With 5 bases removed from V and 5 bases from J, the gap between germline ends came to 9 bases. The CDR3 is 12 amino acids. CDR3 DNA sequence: TGTGCCAGCAGTACTGATCGGACTGAAGCTTTCTTT. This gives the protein CASSTDRTEAFF.

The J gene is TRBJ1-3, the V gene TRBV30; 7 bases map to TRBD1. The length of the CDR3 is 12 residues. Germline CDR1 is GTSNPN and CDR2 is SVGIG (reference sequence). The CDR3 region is CAQGTAGNTIYF. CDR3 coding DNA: TGTGCTCAAGGGACAGCTGGAAACACCATATATTTT.

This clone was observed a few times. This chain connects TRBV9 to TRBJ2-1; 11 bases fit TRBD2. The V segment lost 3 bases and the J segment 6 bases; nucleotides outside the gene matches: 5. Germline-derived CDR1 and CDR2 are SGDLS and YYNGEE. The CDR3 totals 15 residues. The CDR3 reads CASSETSGKGNEQFF. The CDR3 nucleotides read TGTGCCAGCAGCGAGACTAGCGGGAAGGGCAATGAGCAGTTCTTC.

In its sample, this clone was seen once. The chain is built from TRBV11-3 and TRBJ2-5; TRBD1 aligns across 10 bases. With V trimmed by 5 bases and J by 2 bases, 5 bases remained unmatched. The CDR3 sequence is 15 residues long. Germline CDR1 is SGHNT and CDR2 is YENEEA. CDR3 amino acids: CASSLGGQGQETQYF. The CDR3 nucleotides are TGTGCCAGCAGCCTGGGGGGACAGGGGCAAGAGACCCAGTACTTC.

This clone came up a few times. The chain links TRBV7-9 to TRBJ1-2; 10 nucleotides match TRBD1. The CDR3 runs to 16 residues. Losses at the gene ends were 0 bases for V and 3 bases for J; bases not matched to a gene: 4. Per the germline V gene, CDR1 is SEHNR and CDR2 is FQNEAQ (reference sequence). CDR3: CASSLAGTGAYYGYTF. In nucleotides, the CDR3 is TGTGCCAGCAGCTTAGCCGGGACAGGGGCGTACTATGGCTACACCTTC.